The 29 T cell receptor beta chains listed next were all sequenced from one sample in a study of immune evolution from preneoplasia to lung adenocarcinoma. Profiling relied on immunoSEQ multiplex PCR, and the TCRdb table lists in-frame clones only, not all of them. The repertoire includes fewer than 7,500 clones, around 67% of them detected once, and approximately 9.8% sits in the top ten. The sequencing sample was made of FFPE lung adenocarcinoma in situ tissue. The receptor source for this set is a donor of 70 years or more with lung adenocarcinoma.

The V gene is TRBV9, the J gene TRBJ2-1; 10 nucleotides match TRBD1. The CDR3 runs 15 residues. The ends lost 3 bases at V and 8 bases at J; junction bases unmatched: 8. Looked up from germline, CDR1 is SGDLS and CDR2 is YYNGEE. CDR3 sequence reads: CASSGRGQGLHEQFF. The CDR3 nucleotides read TGTGCCAGCAGCGGCAGGGGACAGGGGTTACATGAGCAGTTCTTC.

This clone was detected only once. The V gene is TRBV29-1, the J gene TRBJ2-2, with a tentative D call TRBD1 (6 bases). Germline lookup yields CDR1 SQVTM and CDR2 ANQGSEA. This CDR3 contains 13 residues. V was clipped by 5 bases and J by 3 bases, with 10 bases between them. The CDR3 coding sequence is TGCAGCGTTAACAGGGAGTACACCGGGGAGCTGTTTTTT. This sequence encodes CSVNREYTGELFF.

The gene calls are TRBV30 and TRBJ2-3; TRBD1 agrees at 9 bases. The ends lost 7 bases at V and 7 bases at J; junction bases unmatched: 12. The CDR3 consists of 14 residues. The V gene's germline CDR1 is GTSNPN and CDR2 SVGIG (reference sequence). In nucleotides, the CDR3 is TGTGCCTTCCTTGGGACAGGGAACGGATATACGCAGTATTTT. It translates to CAFLGTGNGYTQYF.

The rearrangement uses TRBV4-2 and TRBJ1-3; TRBD1 is a possible D gene (6 bases). The CDR3 has 15 residues. The germline V gene has CDR1 LGHNA and CDR2 YNFKEQ. Trimming cost V 0 bases and J 7 bases, with 13 bases left between them. CDR3 region: CASSQDSGAENTIYF. The CDR3 DNA reads TGTGCCAGCAGCCAAGATTCAGGGGCGGAGAACACCATATATTTT.

This clone was seen just once. This chain links TRBV7-9 with TRBJ2-7; D remains unclear. This CDR3 contains 12 residues. Germline loops: CDR1 SEHNR, CDR2 FQNEAQ (reference sequence). The V end lost 1 base, the J end lost 3 bases, and 4 bases lay between the germline ends. The chain's CDR3 is CASSLELYEQYF. Written as DNA, the CDR3 is TGTGCCAGCAGCTTAGAGCTCTACGAGCAGTACTTC.

Concerning this clone: The conserved closing phenylalanine or tryptophan is absent in this CDR3, likely reflecting a read error. The J gene is TRBJ2-7, the V gene TRBV29-1, with D hard to call. V was trimmed by 2 bases and J by 0 bases, leaving 8 bases between them. CDR3 length equals 13 residues. Per the germline V gene, CDR1 is SQVTM and CDR2 is ANQGSEA. The CDR3 loop reads CSVESDISYEQYL. CDR3 nucleotide sequence: TGCAGCGTTGAATCCGATATCTCCTACGAGCAGTACCTC.

The chain couples TRBV5-1 to TRBJ2-1; TRBD2 matches at 11 bases. V was clipped by 5 bases and J by 6 bases; unmatched bases: 10. From germline, CDR1 is SGHRS and CDR2 YFSETQ. The CDR3 contains 16 residues. DNA for the CDR3: TGCGCCAGCAGGGGCGCTCTAGCGGGGGGTCGCAATGAGCAGTTCTTC. It yields the protein CASRGALAGGRNEQFF.

The chain links TRBV5-5 to TRBJ2-1; the match to TRBD2 covers 7 bases. Trimming cost V 4 bases and J 1 base; bases outside gene matches: 2. Germline V gene sequence: CDR1 SGHKS, CDR2 YYEKEE (reference sequence). The CDR3 is 14 residues long. CDR3 region: CASSPGGSYNEQFF. The CDR3 DNA follows: TGTGCCAGCAGCCCGGGGGGTTCCTACAATGAGCAGTTCTTC.

The chain recombines TRBV5-4 with TRBJ1-5, with D unresolved. The germline V gene has CDR1 SGHNT and CDR2 YYREEE (reference sequence). V lost 0 bases, J lost 3 bases, and 10 bases lay in between. The CDR3 totals 15 residues. As DNA, the CDR3 is TGTGCCAGCAGCTTGGGACCCGGGATCAATCAGCCCCAGCATTTT. It encodes CASSLGPGINQPQHF.

This chain uses TRBV6-5 with TRBJ1-5; 8 bases are shared with TRBD1. The junction had 5 bases not matched to a gene; V was cut back by 6 bases and J by 4 bases. The CDR3 spans 14 residues. Germline V CDR1 and CDR2: MNHEY, SVGAGI. The CDR3 is CASRRTGRNQPQHF. The CDR3 bases are TGTGCCAGCAGGCGGACAGGGAGGAATCAGCCCCAGCATTTT.

In nucleotides, the CDR3 is TGTGCCAGCTCACAACGGACAGGGGGGAACACCATATATTTT. Protein sequence: CASSQRTGGNTIYF. The J gene is TRBJ1-3, the V gene TRBV18; 10 nucleotides match TRBD1. In germline, CDR1 is KGHSH, CDR2 LQKENI. V trimming: 4 bases; J trimming: 7 bases; junction bases outside the gene matches: 4. CDR3 size: 14 residues.

The chain couples TRBV28 to TRBJ2-1, with TRBD2 matching over 7 bases. The junction had 7 bases not matched to a gene; V was cut back by 4 bases and J by 4 bases. The CDR3 consists of 15 residues. The V gene's germline CDR1 is MDHEN and CDR2 SYDVKM. CDR3 bases: TGTGCCAGCAGTTCGTCTGGGGGGGGGTACAATGAGCAGTTCTTC. Protein: CASSSSGGGYNEQFF.

A word on this clone: The junction departs from germline at one end; a sequencing error may be responsible. The chain carries TRBV30 and TRBJ2-2, with TRBD2 matching over 7 bases. The CDR3 covers 16 residues. CDR1 is GTSNPN, CDR2 SVGIG, per germline (reference sequence). As DNA, the CDR3 is TGCGCCTGGACCAAGGGTGGGGGAGGGCGCACCGGGGAGCTGTTTTTT. This sequence encodes CAWTKGGGGRTGELFF.

The V call is TRBV15, the J call TRBJ1-1; D might be TRBD1 (5 bases). CDR1 and CDR2 (germline): LNHNV, YYDKDF (reference sequence). CDR3 length equals 13 residues. Trimming removed 3 bases at V and 5 bases at J, with 10 bases between. CDR3: CATSRSGRTEAFF. The CDR3 coding sequence is TGTGCCACCAGCAGGTCAGGGCGAACTGAAGCTTTCTTT.

CDR3 sequence reads: CSVEEAPYEQYF. DNA of the CDR3: TGCAGCGTTGAGGAGGCTCCCTACGAGCAGTACTTC. The rearrangement joins TRBV29-1 to TRBJ2-5; the D gene is possibly TRBD2 (5 bases). The DNA end favors TRBJ2-7, so the J call may be wrong. In germline, CDR1 is SQVTM, CDR2 ANQGSEA. The CDR3 is 12 amino acids.

This clone is large (0.1 to 1%) within its sample. The chain has TRBV27 and TRBJ2-1, with D hard to call. V lost 6 bases and J lost 0, with 15 bases in between. CDR1 is MNHEY and CDR2 is SMNVEV in the germline V gene (reference sequence). This CDR3 contains 16 residues. The CDR3 sequence: CASRPLRTNSYNEQFF. CDR3 in DNA: TGTGCCAGCAGGCCCCTGAGAACAAACTCCTACAATGAGCAGTTCTTC.

The table lists this clone with a few counts. This rearrangement joins TRBV11-3 to TRBJ2-2, with D possibly matching TRBD1 (5 bases). The CDR3 is 14 residues long. V was cut by 1 base and J by 3 bases, with 6 bases left in between. CDR1 and CDR2 from the germline V gene are SGHNT and YENEEA. Here the CDR3 DNA reads TGTGCCAGCAGCTTAGTAGGGGACACCGGGGAGCTGTTTTTT. Translation: CASSLVGDTGELFF.

This clone has only a few counts. The CDR3 sequence: CASSLVSSYEQYF. As DNA, the CDR3 is TGTGCCAGCAGCTTAGTCTCCTCCTACGAGCAGTACTTC. The rearrangement uses TRBV7-2 and TRBJ2-7; D unclear. From germline, CDR1 is SGHTA and CDR2 FQGNSA. The V gene lost 1 base and the J gene lost 0 bases, with 4 bases spanning the gap. The CDR3 length is 13 residues.

By sample share, this clone is large. The chain recombines TRBV5-1 with TRBJ1-2; 9 positions agree with TRBD1. The CDR3 has 15 residues. The J segment lost 8 bases and the V segment lost 6 bases, leaving 14 bases of the junction unmatched. Per the germline V gene, CDR1 is SGHRS and CDR2 is YFSETQ. CDR3 protein: CASTGQGRGAGGYTF. DNA of the CDR3: TGCGCCAGCACCGGACAGGGGAGGGGAGCGGGAGGCTACACCTTC.

The chain joins TRBV19 to TRBJ1-1; D may be TRBD1 (5 bases). The ends were cut back, 6 bases at V and 5 bases at J, with 13 bases in the middle. CDR1 LNHDA and CDR2 SQIVND come from the germline V gene (reference sequence). This CDR3 is built from 13 residues. The CDR3 region has the DNA TGTGCCAGTAGCGGGACGGGGGGTACTGAAGCTTTCTTT. This encodes CASSGTGGTEAFF.

The table lists this clone with a count of one. J is TRBJ2-7 and V is TRBV28; D ambiguous. The CDR3 has 13 residues. Trimming removed 5 bases from V and 3 bases from J, with 11 bases in between. CDR1 MDHEN and CDR2 SYDVKM come from the germline V gene. The CDR3 DNA is TGTGCCAGCAGTAGGCCAGCCCTCTACGAGCAGTACTTC. Its protein product is CASSRPALYEQYF.

A note on this clone: A read error may account for a junction end that differs from germline. The V call is TRBV7-7, the J call TRBJ2-5; D unclear. CDR3 length: 14 residues. The germline gives CDR1 SSHAT, CDR2 FNYEAQ (reference sequence). The DNA of the CDR3 is TGTGCTAGCAGTTCTGGGATTTTCCAAGAGACCCAGTACTTC. Its translation: CASSSGIFQETQYF.

This clone was observed a few times. The rearrangement uses TRBV9 and TRBJ1-4, with a possible D match to TRBD1 (5 bases). The CDR3 spans 15 residues. CDR1 is SGDLS, CDR2 YYNGEE, per germline. The V and J ends lost 4 bases and 8 bases respectively, with 18 bases between them. The CDR3 DNA is TGTGCCAGCAGCACCCACCCGGGACGCTCCGAAAAACTGTTTTTT. Translating gives CASSTHPGRSEKLFF.

This clone has only a few counts. The CDR3 coding sequence is TGTGCCAGCAGTTTGGGGGGCTCTGGGGCCAACGTCCTGACTTTC. It specifies CASSLGGSGANVLTF. V and J are TRBV28 and TRBJ2-6, with D possibly TRBD2 on 6 matching bases. Between the trimmed V and J ends, which lost 3 bases and 0 bases, there was a span of 6 bases. CDR1 and CDR2 (germline): MDHEN, SYDVKM. This CDR3 is built from 15 residues.

The chain uses TRBV7-2 and TRBJ1-2, with TRBD1 as a possible D gene (6 bases). There are 14 residues in the CDR3. Trimming left V 0 bases short and J 8 bases short, with 13 bases between. The germline V gene encodes CDR1 SGHTA and CDR2 FQGNSA. CDR3 loop: CASSLARGAMGYTF. CDR3 DNA: TGTGCCAGCAGCTTAGCTCGGGGGGCTATGGGCTACACCTTC.

V gene TRBV29-1 combines with J gene TRBJ2-5, with 9 positions matching TRBD2. Germline loops: CDR1 SQVTM, CDR2 ANQGSEA. Losses at the gene ends were 2 bases for V and 4 bases for J; bases not matched to a gene: 11. This CDR3 has 16 residues. DNA of the CDR3: TGCAGCGTTGAAAAAGCCGCGGGGGGGCGGGGAGAGACCCAGTACTTC. Amino acids: CSVEKAAGGRGETQYF.

The chain combines TRBV19 with TRBJ1-2, with TRBD1 matching over 8 bases. The V gene end was trimmed by 4 bases and the J gene end by 1 base; junction bases not matched to a gene: 2. From germline, CDR1 is LNHDA and CDR2 SQIVND (reference sequence). The CDR3 consists of 14 residues. As DNA, the CDR3 is TGTGCCAGTAGTAAGGGACAGGATAACTATGGCTACACCTTC. Its translation: CASSKGQDNYGYTF.

The chain has TRBV5-4 and TRBJ2-7, with D tentatively TRBD1 (6 bases). The CDR3 contains 15 residues. V lost 3 bases to trimming and J lost 1 base, with 14 bases between them. Germline-derived CDR1 and CDR2 are SGHNT and YYREEE (reference sequence). CDR3 bases: TGTGCCAGCAGCTCCCGAGCGAGGGGGTCCTACGAGCAGTACTTC. This sequence encodes CASSSRARGSYEQYF.

This chain links TRBV9 with TRBJ1-2, with D perhaps TRBD1 (5 bases). V gave up 3 bases and J gave up 7 bases, with 16 bases separating them. The CDR3 consists of 14 residues. CDR1 and CDR2 from the germline V gene are SGDLS and YYNGEE. The CDR3 here is CASSEGTQPLGYTF. The CDR3 DNA follows: TGTGCCAGCAGCGAGGGGACCCAACCTCTTGGCTACACCTTC.